A single sample gave rise to the 2 T cell receptor beta chains below, sequenced in a study of low-dose radiotherapy and immunotherapy resistance in tumors. TRAV- and TRBV-specific primers, spanning alpha and beta chains, primed first-strand cDNA. PCR amplification of the TCRs was performed with Phusion for approximately 20 PCR cycles, and it relied on a constant-region primer together with a V-primer adapter. TCRdb reprocessed the reads with MiXCR, giving one entry per CDR3 protein. The profile shows 80,000 to 95,000 distinct CDR3 sequences, more than 7.5% of them singletons. The time point denotes: before trial treatment. The source was PBMCs, collected before treatment. The receptors stem from a male donor with prostate cancer.

This clonotype has a count of ten or more. The V call is TRBV7-2, the J call TRBJ2-7; D is ambiguous. Germline CDR1 reads SGHTA; CDR2 reads FQGNSA. V gave up 7 bases and J gave up 0 bases, with 19 bases separating them. CDR3 length equals 16 residues. This CDR3 reads CASTDRGTGSSYEQYF. The CDR3 coding sequence is TGTGCCAGCACCGATAGAGGTACGGGCAGCTCCTACGAGCAGTACTTC.

This clonotype was seen many times. The gene calls are TRBV19 and TRBJ2-1; D tentatively reads TRBD1 or TRBD2 (5 bases each). This CDR3 spans 12 amino acids. The germline CDR1 and CDR2 sequences are LNHDA and SQIVND (reference sequence). Trimming shortened V by 9 bases and J by 16 bases, and 22 bases separated the two germline ends. Here the CDR3 reads CASRPGTGTLFF. CDR3 coding DNA: TGTGCCAGCCGGCCTGGGACCGGGACCCTATTCTTC.